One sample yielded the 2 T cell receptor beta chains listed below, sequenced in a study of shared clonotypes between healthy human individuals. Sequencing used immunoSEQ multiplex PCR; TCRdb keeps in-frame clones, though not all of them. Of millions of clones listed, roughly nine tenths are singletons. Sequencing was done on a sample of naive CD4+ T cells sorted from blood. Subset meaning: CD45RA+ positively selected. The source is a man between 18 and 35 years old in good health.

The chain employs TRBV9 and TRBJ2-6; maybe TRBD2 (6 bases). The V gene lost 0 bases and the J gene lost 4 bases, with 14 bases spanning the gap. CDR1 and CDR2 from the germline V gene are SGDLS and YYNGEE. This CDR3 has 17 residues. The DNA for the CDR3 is TGTGCCAGCAGCGTAGAAGGCGGGGTCTTCGGGGCCAACGTCCTGACTTTC. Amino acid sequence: CASSVEGGVFGANVLTF. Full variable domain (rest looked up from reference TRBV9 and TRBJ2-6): DSGVTQTPKHLITATGQRVTLRCSPRSGDLSVYWYQQSLDQGLQFLIQYYNGEERAKGNILERFSAQQFPDLHSELNLSSLELGDSALYFCASSVEGGVFGANVLTFGAGSRLTVL.

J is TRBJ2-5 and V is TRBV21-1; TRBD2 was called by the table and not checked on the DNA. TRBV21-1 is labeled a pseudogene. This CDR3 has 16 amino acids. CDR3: CASSFPVATLSETQYF. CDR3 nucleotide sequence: TGTGCCAGCAGTTTCCCGGTAGCTACACTCTCTGAGACCCAGTACTTC.